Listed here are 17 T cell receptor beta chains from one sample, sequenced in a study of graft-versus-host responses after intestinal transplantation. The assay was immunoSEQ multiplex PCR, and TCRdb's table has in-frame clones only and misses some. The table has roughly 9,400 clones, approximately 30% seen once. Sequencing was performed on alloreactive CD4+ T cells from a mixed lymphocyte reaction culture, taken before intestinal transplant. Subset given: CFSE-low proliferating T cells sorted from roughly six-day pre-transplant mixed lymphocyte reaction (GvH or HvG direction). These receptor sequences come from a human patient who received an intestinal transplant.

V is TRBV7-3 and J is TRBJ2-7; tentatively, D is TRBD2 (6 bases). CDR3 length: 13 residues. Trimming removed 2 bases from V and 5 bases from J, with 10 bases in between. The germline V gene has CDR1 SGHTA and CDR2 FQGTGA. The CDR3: CASSLGGGNEQYF. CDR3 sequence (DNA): TGTGCCAGCAGCTTAGGGGGAGGAAACGAGCAGTACTTC. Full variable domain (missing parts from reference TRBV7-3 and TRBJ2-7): GAGVSQTPSNKVTEKGKYVELRCDPISGHTALYWYRQSLGQGPEFLIYFQGTGAADDSGLPNDRFFAVRPEGSVSTLKIQRTERGDSAVYLCASSLGGGNEQYFGPGTRLTVT.

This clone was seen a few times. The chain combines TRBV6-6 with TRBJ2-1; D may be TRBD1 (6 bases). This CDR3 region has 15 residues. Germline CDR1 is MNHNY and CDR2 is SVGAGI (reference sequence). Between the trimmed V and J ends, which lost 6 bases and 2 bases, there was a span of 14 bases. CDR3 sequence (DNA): TGTGCCAGCAGCTCCTATGGGGGCCCCTACAATGAGCAGTTCTTC. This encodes CASSSYGGPYNEQFF.

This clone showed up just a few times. The CDR3 loop reads CASSLALVGDTQYF. The CDR3 DNA reads TGCGCCAGCAGCTTGGCCTTGGTCGGAGATACGCAGTATTTT. V and J are TRBV5-1 and TRBJ2-3; no definite D call. Germline CDR1 SGHRS, CDR2 YFSETQ. The CDR3 is made up of 14 amino acids. Trimming shortened V by 0 bases and J by 5 bases, and 10 bases separated the two germline ends.

The CDR3 loop reads CASRSPLGSYHGYTF. The DNA of the CDR3 is TGTGCAAGTCGCTCCCCCCTGGGCAGCTATCATGGCTACACCTTC. This chain connects TRBV12-2 to TRBJ1-2; TRBD1 is the table's D call and was not checked against the DNA. TRBV12-2 is deemed a pseudogene. The CDR3 extends over 15 amino acids.

The CDR3 reads CATSRDSASSYEQYF. The DNA of the CDR3 is TGTGCCACCAGCAGAGATAGCGCGAGCTCCTACGAGCAGTACTTC. This sequence joins TRBV15 and TRBJ2-7; D is perhaps TRBD2 (5 bases). The germline V gene has CDR1 LNHNV and CDR2 YYDKDF (reference sequence). The CDR3 extends over 15 amino acids. V lost 0 bases and J lost 0, with 9 bases in between.

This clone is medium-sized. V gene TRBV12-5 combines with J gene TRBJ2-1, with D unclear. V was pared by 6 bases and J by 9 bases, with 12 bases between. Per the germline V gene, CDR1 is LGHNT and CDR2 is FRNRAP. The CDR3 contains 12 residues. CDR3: CASGRARGEQFF. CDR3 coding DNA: TGTGCTAGTGGACGCGCTAGAGGTGAGCAGTTCTTC.

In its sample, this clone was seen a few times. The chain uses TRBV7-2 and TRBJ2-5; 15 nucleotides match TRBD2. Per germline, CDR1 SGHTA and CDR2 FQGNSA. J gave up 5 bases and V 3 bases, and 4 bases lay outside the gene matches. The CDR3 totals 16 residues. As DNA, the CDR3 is TGTGCCAGCAGCTTGGGACTAGCGGGGGGCCGCGAGACCCAGTACTTC. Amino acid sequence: CASSLGLAGGRETQYF.

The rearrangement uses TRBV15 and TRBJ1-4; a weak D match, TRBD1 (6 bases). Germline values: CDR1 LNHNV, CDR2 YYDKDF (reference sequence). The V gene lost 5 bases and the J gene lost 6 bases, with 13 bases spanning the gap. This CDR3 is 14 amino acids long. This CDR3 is CATSPGGAYEKLFF. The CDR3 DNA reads TGTGCCACCAGCCCGGGGGGGGCTTATGAAAAACTGTTTTTT. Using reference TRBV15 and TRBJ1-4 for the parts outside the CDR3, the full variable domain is DAMVIQNPRYQVTQFGKPVTLSCSQTLNHNVMYWYQQKSSQAPKLLFHYYDKDFNNEADTPDNFQSRRPNTSFCFLDIRSPGLGDTAMYLCATSPGGAYEKLFFGSGTQLSVL.

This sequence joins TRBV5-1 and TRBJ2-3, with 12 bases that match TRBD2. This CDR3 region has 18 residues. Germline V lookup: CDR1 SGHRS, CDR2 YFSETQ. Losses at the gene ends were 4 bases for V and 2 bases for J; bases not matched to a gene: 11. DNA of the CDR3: TGCGCCAGCAGCCCCGAGGCTCTAGCGGGGGGGATCACAGATACGCAGTATTTT. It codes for CASSPEALAGGITDTQYF.

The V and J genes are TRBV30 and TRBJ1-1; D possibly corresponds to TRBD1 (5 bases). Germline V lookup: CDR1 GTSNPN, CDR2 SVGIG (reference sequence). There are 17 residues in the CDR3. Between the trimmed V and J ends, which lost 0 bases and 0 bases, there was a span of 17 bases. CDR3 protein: CAWSVTRLRTMNTEAFF. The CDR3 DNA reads TGTGCCTGGAGTGTAACCCGACTTCGGACAATGAACACTGAAGCTTTCTTT.

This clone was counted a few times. This CDR3 is CASSPRDRLTKPQHF. For the CDR3, the DNA is TGTGCCAGCAGTCCTCGGGACAGACTGACAAAGCCCCAGCATTTT. The gene calls are TRBV2 and TRBJ1-5, with 7 bases fitting TRBD1. After removal of 5 bases from V and 8 bases from J, the junction contained 12 bases not matched to a gene. Germline CDR1 is SNHLY and CDR2 is FYNNEI. CDR3 length equals 15 residues.

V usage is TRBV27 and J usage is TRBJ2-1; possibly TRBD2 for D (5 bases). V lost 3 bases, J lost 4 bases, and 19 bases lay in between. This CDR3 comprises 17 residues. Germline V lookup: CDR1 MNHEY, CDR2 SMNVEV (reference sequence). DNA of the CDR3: TGTGCCAGCAGTTTCCGTACGAGCGGCCCCAATTACAATGAGCAGTTCTTC. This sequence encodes CASSFRTSGPNYNEQFF.

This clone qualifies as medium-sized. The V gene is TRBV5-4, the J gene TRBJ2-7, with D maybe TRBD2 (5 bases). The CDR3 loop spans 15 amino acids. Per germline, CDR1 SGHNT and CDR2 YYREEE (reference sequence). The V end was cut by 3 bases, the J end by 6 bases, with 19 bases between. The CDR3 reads CASSSKDSLRPEQYF. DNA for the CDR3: TGTGCCAGCAGCTCAAAGGACTCCCTTCGCCCCGAGCAGTACTTC.

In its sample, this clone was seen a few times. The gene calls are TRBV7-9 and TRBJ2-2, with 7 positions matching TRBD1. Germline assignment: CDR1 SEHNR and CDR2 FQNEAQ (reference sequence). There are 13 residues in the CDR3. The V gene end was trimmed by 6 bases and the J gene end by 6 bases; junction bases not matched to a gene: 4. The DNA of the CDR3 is TGTGCCAGCAGGGAACAGGGGCCCGGGGAGCTGTTTTTT. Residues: CASREQGPGELFF.

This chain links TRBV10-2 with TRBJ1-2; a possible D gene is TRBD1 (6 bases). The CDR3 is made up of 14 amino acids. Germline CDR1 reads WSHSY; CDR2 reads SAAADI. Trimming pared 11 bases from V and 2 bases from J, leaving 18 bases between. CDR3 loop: CAARQERGNYGYTF. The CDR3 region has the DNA TGCGCCGCCCGACAGGAGAGGGGCAACTATGGCTACACCTTC.

The CDR3 loop reads CASSSQPSGGAGDTQYF. The CDR3 nucleotides read TGTGCCAGCAGCTCTCAGCCTAGCGGGGGGGCGGGGGATACGCAGTATTTT. V and J are TRBV7-6 and TRBJ2-3; 12 bases agree with TRBD2. Unmatched junction bases numbered 11, after V lost 4 bases and J lost 6 bases. The length of the CDR3 is 17 residues. Germline lookup yields CDR1 SGHVS and CDR2 FNYEAQ.

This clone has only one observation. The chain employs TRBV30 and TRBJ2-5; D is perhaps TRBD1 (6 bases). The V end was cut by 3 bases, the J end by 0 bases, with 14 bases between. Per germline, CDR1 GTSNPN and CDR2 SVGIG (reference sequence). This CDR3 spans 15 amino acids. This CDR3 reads CAWRKPGTHQETQYF. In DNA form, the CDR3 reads TGTGCCTGGAGAAAGCCCGGGACACACCAAGAGACCCAGTACTTC.